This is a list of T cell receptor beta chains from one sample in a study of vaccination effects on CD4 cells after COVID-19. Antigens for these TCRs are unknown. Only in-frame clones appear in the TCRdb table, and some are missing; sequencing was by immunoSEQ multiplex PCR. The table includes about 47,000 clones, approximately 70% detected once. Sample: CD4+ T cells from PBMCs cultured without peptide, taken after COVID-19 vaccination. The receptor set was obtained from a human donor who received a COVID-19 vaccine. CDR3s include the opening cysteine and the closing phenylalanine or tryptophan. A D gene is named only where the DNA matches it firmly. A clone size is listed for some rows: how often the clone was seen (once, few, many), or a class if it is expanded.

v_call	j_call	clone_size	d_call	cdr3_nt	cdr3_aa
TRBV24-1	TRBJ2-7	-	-	TGTGCCACCAGTGACTCCGGACAGAGAGCCTACGAGCAGTACTTC	CATSDSGQRAYEQYF
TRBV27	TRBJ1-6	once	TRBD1	TGTGCCAGCAGTTTATCGGGGACAGGGACGACCTATAATTCACCCCTCCACTTT	CASSLSGTGTTYNSPLHF
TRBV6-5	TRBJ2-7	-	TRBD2	TGTGCCAGCAGTTACTCGGCGGGAGGGCCGTGGGAGCAGTACTTC	CASSYSAGGPWEQYF
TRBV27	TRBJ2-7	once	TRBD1	TGTGCCAGCAGTTTACGACAGGGTGTAAGCTACGAGCAGTACTTC	CASSLRQGVSYEQYF
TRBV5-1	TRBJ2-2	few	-	TGCGCCAGCAGCTTACTCCTGAACACCGGGGAGCTGTTTTTT	CASSLLLNTGELFF
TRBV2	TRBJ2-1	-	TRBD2	TGTGCCAGCACCACCGGGACTAGCGGCTCCAATGAGCAGTTCTTC	CASTTGTSGSNEQFF
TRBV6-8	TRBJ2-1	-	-	TGTGCCAGTCCCCTTTCCTACAATGAGCAGTTCTTC	CASPLSYNEQFF
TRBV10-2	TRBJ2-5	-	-	TGCGCCAGCAGTGAGTTGCTCCGGGAGACCCAGTACTTC	CASSELLRETQYF
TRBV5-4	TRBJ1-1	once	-	TGTGCCAGCAGCTTGGCCGGACCGCAGAACACTGAAGCTTTCTTT	CASSLAGPQNTEAFF
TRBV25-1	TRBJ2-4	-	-	TGTGCCAGCAGTGATGCAGGGGTTGAGGCCAAAAACATTCAGTACTTC	CASSDAGVEAKNIQYF
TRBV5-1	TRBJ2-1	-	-	TGCGCCAGCAGCCCGAACGCCCTAGAACATTTCAATGAGCAGTTCTTC	CASSPNALEHFNEQFF
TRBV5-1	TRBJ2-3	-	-	TGCGCCAGCAGCTTTCCGGGGGCGGAGACAGATACGCAGTATTTT	CASSFPGAETDTQYF
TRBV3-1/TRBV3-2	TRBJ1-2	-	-	TGTGCCAGCAGCCAAGGCGCGACAGACTATGGCTACACCTTC	CASSQGATDYGYTF
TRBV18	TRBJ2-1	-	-	TGTGCCAGCTCACCTCCCGCTACCCCGAACAATGAGCAGTTCTTC	CASSPPATPNNEQFF
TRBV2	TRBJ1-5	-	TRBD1	TGTGCCAGCACTATGGACAGGGGAAAAGGGCCCCAGCATTTT	CASTMDRGKGPQHF
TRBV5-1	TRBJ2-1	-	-	TGCGCCAGCAGCTTGGCAGGGAGCTCCTACAATGAGCAGTTCTTC	CASSLAGSSYNEQFF
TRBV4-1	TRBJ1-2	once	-	TGCGCCAGCAGCGCCGATAGGAACTATGGCTACACCTTC	CASSADRNYGYTF
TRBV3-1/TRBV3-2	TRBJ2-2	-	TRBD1	TGTGCCAGCAGCCAGGTCCAGGGGGCCGGGGAGCTGTTTTTT	CASSQVQGAGELFF
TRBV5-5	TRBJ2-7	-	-	TGTGCCAGCAGCGCCAACAGGGCCCTCTCCTACGAGCAGTACTTC	CASSANRALSYEQYF
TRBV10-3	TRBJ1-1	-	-	TGTGCCATCGGCCGATCGACTGGGACTGAAGCTTTCTTT	CAIGRSTGTEAFF
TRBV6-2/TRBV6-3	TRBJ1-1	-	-	TGTGCCAGCAGTCCATGGGGGTCAGTTGGGGCTTTCTTT	CASSPWGSVGAFF
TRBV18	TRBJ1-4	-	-	TGTGCCAGCTCACAGCCGGGACATACTAATGAAAAACTGTTTTTT	CASSQPGHTNEKLFF
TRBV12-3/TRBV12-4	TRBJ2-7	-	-	TGTGCCAGCAGTGGCGGGACTTACGAGCAGTACTTC	CASSGGTYEQYF
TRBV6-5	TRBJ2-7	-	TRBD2	TGTGCCAGCAGTCCCGGGACTAGCGGGAGCTACGAGCAGTACTTC	CASSPGTSGSYEQYF
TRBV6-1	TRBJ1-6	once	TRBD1	TGTGCCAGCAGTGAGGACAGGGCAAGTAAGCGGAGAAATTCACCCCTCCACTTT	CASSEDRASKRRNSPLHF
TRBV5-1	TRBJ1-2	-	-	TGCGCCAGCAGTTTCGACAGTCCGGGAGGCTACACCTTC	CASSFDSPGGYTF
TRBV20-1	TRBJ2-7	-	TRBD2	TGCAGTGCTAATGAACTAGCGGGAGAGTTCTACGAGCAGTACTTC	CSANELAGEFYEQYF
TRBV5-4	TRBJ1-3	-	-	TGTGCCAGCAGCTTGGAAAACACCATATATTTT	CASSLENTIYF
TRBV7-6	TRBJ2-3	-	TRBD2	TGTGCCAGCAGCGAAGACGTCCGCGGGAGATTGGCAGATACGCAGTATTTT	CASSEDVRGRLADTQYF
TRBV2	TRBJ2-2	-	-	TGTGCCAGCAATTACCGACAAACCGGGGAGCTGTTTTTT	CASNYRQTGELFF
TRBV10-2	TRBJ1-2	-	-	TGCGCCAGCAGGACAGACAGCTACGGCTACACCTTC	CASRTDSYGYTF
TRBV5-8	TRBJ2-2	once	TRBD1	TGTGCCAGCAGCTTGGTAGTAGGGGGCTGGACCGGGGAGCTGTTTTTT	CASSLVVGGWTGELFF
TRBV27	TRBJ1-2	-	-	TGTGCCAGCAGTTTCAGGTTAGAGACTAACTATGGCTACACCTTC	CASSFRLETNYGYTF
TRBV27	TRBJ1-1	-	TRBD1	TGTGCCAGCAGTGGGGCGGGACAGGGGGCCGCTGAAGCTTTCTTT	CASSGAGQGAAEAFF
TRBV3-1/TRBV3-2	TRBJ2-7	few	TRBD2	TGTGCCAGCAGCCAACTAGCGGGATCCTACGAGCAGTACTTC	CASSQLAGSYEQYF
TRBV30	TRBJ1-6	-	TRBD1	TGTGCCTCTGGACAGGGGGTAGGTTCACCCCTCCACTTT	CASGQGVGSPLHF
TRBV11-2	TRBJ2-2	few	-	TGTGCCAGCAGCTTAGGATACACCGGGGAGCTGTTTTTT	CASSLGYTGELFF
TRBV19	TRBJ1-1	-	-	TGTGCCAGTAGTACAGTGGAGACCTCCTTCTACTCTGAAGCTTTCTTT	CASSTVETSFYSEAFF
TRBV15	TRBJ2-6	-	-	TGTGCCACCGGTGTTCAAGGGGGGGCCAACGTCCTGACTTTC	CATGVQGGANVLTF
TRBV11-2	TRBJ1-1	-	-	TGTGCCAGCACTTTTCTTAGACTTAGCGGACTCCTCATGAACACTGAAGCTTTCTTT	CASTFLRLSGLLMNTEAFF
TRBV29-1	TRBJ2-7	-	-	TGCAGCGTTGAAGATGGGACCTACGAGCAGTACTTC	CSVEDGTYEQYF
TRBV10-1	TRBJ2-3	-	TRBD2	TGCGCCAGCAGTGAGGCCGGGAGGCCCACAGATACGCAGTATTTT	CASSEAGRPTDTQYF